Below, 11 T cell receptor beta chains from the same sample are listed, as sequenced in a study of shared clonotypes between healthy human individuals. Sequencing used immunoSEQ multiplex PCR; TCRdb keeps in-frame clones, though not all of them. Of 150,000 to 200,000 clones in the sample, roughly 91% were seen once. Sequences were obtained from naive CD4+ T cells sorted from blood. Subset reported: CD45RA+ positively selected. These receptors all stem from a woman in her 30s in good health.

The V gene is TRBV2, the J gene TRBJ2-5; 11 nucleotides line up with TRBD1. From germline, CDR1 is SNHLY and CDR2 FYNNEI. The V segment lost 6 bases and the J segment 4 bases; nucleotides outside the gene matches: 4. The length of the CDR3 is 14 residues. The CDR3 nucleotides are TGTGCCAGCAGCCTGGGACAGGGGGGAGAGACCCAGTACTTC. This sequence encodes CASSLGQGGETQYF.

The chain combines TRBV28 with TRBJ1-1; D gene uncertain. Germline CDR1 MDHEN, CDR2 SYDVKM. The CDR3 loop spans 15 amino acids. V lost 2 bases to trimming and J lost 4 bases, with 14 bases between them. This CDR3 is CASSLQPGSFTEAFF. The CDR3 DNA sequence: TGTGCCAGCAGTTTACAACCGGGCAGTTTCACTGAAGCTTTCTTT.

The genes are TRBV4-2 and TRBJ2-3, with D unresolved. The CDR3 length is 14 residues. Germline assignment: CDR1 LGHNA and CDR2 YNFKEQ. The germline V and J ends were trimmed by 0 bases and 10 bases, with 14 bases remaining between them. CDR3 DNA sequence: TGTGCCAGCAGCCAAGATCGTTTGTCTGGGGCGCAGTATTTT. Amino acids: CASSQDRLSGAQYF.

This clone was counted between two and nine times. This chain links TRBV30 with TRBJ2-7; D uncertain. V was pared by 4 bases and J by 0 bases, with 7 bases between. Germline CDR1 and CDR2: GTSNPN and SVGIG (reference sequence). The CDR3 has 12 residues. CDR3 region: CAWTGSSYEQYF. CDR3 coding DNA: TGTGCCTGGACGGGCAGCTCCTACGAGCAGTACTTC.

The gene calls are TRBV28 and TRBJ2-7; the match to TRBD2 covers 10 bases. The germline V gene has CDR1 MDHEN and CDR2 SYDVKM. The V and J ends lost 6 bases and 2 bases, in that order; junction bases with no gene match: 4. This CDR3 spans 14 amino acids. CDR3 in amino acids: CASRTSGSTYEQYF. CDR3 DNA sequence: TGTGCCAGCAGGACTAGCGGGTCCACCTACGAGCAGTACTTC.

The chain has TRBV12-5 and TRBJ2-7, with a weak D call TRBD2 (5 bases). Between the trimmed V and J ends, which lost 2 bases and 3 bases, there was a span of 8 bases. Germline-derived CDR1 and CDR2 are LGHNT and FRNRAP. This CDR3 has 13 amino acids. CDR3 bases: TGTGCTAGTGGTTTGCCGGAGGACTACGAGCAGTACTTC. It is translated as CASGLPEDYEQYF.

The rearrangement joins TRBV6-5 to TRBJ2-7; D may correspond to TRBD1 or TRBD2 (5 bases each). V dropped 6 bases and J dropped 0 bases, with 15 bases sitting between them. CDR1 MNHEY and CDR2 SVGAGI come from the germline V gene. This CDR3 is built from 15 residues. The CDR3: CASRARDRRSYEQYF. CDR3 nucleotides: TGTGCCAGCAGAGCACGGGACCGTCGCTCCTACGAGCAGTACTTC.

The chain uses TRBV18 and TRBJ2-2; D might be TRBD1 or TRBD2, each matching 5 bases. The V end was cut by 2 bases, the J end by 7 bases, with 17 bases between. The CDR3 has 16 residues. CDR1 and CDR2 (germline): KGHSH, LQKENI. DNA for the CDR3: TGTGCCAGCTCACCATCCGGGGCTCCGTTGGTCGGGGAGCTGTTTTTT. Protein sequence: CASSPSGAPLVGELFF. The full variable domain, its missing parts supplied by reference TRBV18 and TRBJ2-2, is NAGVMQNPRHLVRRRGQEARLRCSPMKGHSHVYWYRQLPEEGLKFMVYLQKENIIDESGMPKERFSAEFPKEGPSILRIQQVVRGDSAAYFCASSPSGAPLVGELFFGEGSRLTVL.

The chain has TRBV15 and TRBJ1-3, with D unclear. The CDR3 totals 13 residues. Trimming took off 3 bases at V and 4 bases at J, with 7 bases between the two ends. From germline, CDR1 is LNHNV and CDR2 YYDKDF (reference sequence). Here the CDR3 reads CATSSGGGNTIYF. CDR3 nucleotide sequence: TGTGCCACCAGCAGTGGTGGGGGAAACACCATATATTTT.

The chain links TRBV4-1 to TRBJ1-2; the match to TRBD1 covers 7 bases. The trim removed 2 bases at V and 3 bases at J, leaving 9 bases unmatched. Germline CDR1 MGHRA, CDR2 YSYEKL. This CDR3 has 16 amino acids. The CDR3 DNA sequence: TGCGCCAGCAGCCAAAGATTACAGGGGCTGTACTATGGCTACACCTTC. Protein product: CASSQRLQGLYYGYTF.

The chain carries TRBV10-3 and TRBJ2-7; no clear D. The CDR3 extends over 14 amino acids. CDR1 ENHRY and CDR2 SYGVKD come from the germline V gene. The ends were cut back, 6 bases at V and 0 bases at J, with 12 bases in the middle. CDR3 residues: CAISPGQASYEQYF. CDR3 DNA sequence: TGTGCCATCAGCCCCGGGCAGGCCTCCTACGAGCAGTACTTC.